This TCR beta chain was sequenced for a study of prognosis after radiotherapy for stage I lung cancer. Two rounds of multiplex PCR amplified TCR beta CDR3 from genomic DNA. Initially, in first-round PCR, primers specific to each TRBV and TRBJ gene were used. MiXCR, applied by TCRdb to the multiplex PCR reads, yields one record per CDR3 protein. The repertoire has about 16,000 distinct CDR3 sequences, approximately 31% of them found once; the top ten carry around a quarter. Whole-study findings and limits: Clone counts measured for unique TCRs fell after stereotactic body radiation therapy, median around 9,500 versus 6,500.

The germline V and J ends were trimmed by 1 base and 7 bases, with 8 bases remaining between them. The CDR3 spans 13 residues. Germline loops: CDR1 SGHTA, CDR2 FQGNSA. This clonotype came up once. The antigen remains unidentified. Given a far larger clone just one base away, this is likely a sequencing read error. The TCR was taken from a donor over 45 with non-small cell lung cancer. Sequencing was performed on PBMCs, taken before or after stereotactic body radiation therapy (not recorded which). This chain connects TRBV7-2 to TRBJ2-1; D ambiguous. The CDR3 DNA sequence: TGTGCCAGCAGCTTAGGGGTGTTGAATGAGCAGTTCTTC. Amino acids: CASSLGVLNEQFF.